This section outlines one T cell receptor beta chain sequence together with its context. Its target is unknown. This CDR3 region has 14 residues. Trimming took 4 bases from V and 0 from J, leaving 7 bases between them. Germline V lookup: CDR1 LNHNV, CDR2 YYDKDF (reference sequence). The data derive from a study of T cell responses to AZD1222 COVID-19 vaccine. Study results and caveats: Epitopes outside B.1.351 and B.1.1.7 mutated regions reportedly drew nearly half of spike TCRs. Scientists sampled the repertoires only once the peak T cell response had passed. Baseline seropositives among AZD1222 recipients totaled only six or seven. Two AZD1222 doses significantly raised spike-specific TCR breadth and depth over controls.

Method: immunoSEQ multiplex PCR; TCRdb's copy keeps in-frame clones and lacks some. Among roughly 150,000 clones listed, just over 90% were seen once. Source: peripheral blood, taken 28 days after the second AZD1222 dose. The source is an adult who received the AZD1222 COVID-19 vaccine. V and J are TRBV15 and TRBJ2-1; D not resolved. This CDR3 reads CATSKAGSYNEQFF. The CDR3 coding sequence is TGTGCCACCAGCAAGGCAGGCTCCTACAATGAGCAGTTCTTC.